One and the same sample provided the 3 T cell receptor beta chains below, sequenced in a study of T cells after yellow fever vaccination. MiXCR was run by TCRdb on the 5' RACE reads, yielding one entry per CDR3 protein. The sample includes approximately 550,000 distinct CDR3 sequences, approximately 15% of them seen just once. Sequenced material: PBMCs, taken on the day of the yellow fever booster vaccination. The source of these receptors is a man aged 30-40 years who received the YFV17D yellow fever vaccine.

The DNA of the CDR3 is TGTGCCCCGGCGGTAGTCGAGACCCAGTACTTC. The encoded protein is CAPAVVETQYF. The V and J genes are TRBV7-9 and TRBJ2-5; D is undetermined. Germline CDR1 and CDR2: SEHNR and FQNEAQ (reference sequence). The V and J ends lost 11 bases and 5 bases respectively, with 12 bases between them. The CDR3 consists of 11 residues.

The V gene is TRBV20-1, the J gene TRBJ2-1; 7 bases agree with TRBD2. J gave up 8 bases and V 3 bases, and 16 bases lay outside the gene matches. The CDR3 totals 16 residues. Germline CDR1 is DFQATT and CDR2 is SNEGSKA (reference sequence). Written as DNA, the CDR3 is TGCAGTGCTAGCCGCTCGGCGGGACTACTTGCCGATGAGCAGTTCTTC. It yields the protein CSASRSAGLLADEQFF.

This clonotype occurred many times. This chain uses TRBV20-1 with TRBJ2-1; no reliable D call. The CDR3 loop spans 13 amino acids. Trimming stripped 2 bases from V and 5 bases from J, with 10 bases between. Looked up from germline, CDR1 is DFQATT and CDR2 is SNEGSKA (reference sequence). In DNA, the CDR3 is TGCAGTGCTAGAACACCGGCTAACAATGAGCAGTTCTTC. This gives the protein CSARTPANNEQFF.